The clone carrying this T cell receptor beta chain came up a few times. Time point of the sample: cycle 4 day 1 (C4D1), after 6 weeks of nivolumab. There was relapse after autologous stem cell transplantation in every patient, and there was variation in brentuximab vedotin exposure. Progressive disease, partial response or complete response was each patient's best response. Data came from immunoSEQ multiplex PCR; TCRdb stores just in-frame clones and leaves some out. This sample carries roughly 42,000 clones, 60% to 80% of them seen once, and the ten largest clones take approximately 2.4%. The source of the sample is a study of PD-1 blockade in classical Hodgkin lymphoma. Study-wide context: The nivolumab dose that patients received was 3 mg/kg, given intravenously every 2 weeks.

This CDR3 contains 15 residues. Per germline, CDR1 SGHRS and CDR2 YFSETQ. Trimming at V came to 4 bases and at J to 2 bases, leaving 6 bases not matched to a gene. The TCR originated in a human donor with classical Hodgkin lymphoma. Sequenced here: peripheral blood mononuclear cells (PBMCs), sampled before the fourth cycle of nivolumab. The chain carries TRBV5-1 and TRBJ2-1; the match to TRBD1 covers 7 bases. The DNA for the CDR3 is TGCGCCAGCAGCCCACAGGGGTATGCCTACAATGAGCAGTTCTTC. As protein: CASSPQGYAYNEQFF.